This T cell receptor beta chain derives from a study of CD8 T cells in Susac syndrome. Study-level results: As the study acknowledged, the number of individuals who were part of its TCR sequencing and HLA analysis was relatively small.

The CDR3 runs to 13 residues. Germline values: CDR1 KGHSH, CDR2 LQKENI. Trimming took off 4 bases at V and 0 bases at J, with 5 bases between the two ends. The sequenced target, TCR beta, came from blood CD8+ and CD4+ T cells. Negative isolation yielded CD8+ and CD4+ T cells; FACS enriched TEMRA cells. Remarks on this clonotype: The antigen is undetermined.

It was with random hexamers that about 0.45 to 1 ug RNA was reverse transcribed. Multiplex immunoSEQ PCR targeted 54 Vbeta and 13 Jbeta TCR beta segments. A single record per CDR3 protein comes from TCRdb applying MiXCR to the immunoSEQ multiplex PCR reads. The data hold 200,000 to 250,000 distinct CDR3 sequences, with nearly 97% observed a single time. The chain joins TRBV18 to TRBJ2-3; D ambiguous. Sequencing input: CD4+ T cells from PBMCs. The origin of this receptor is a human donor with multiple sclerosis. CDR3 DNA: TGTGCCAGCTCACTACACAGCACAGATACGCAGTATTTT. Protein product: CASSLHSTDTQYF.